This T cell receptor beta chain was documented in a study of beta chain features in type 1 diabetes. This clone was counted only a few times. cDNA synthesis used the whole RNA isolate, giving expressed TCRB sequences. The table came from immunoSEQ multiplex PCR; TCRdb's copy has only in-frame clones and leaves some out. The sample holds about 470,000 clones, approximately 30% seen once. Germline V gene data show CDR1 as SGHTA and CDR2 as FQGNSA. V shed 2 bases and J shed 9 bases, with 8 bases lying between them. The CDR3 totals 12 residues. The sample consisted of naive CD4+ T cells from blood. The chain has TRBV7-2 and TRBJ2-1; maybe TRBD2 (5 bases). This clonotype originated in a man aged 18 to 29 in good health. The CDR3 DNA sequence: TGTGCCAGCAGCTTAACTGAGGGTGAGCAGTTCTTC. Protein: CASSLTEGEQFF.